A single sample gave rise to the 32 T cell receptor beta chains below, sequenced in a study of OX40 agonist ivuxolimab in advanced cancers. Measured with immunoSEQ multiplex PCR; TCRdb has only the in-frame clones, and not every one. The sample includes 80,000 or so clones, roughly 87% of them seen just once. Sequencing was performed on CD4+ or CD8+ T cells sorted from blood, taken in a trial of the OX40 agonist ivuxolimab. Receptor source: an adult with an advanced solid tumor such as melanoma, head and neck, liver or kidney cancer.

V gene TRBV11-3 combines with J gene TRBJ2-3; TRBD1 matches at 9 bases. With V trimmed by 1 base and J by 1 base, 0 bases remained unmatched. Germline CDR1 SGHNT, CDR2 YENEEA. The CDR3 extends over 15 amino acids. In DNA form, the CDR3 reads TGTGCCAGCAGCTTAGGGACAGGGGGCACAGATACGCAGTATTTT. It is translated as CASSLGTGGTDTQYF.

The J gene is TRBJ1-1, the V gene TRBV7-9, with 9 bases aligning to TRBD1. V shed 5 bases and J 11 bases; nucleotides not matched to a gene: 12. Germline assignment: CDR1 SEHNR and CDR2 FQNEAQ (reference sequence). The CDR3 covers 14 residues. As DNA, the CDR3 is TGTGCCAGCAGCCCTGGGGACAGGGAGGTCGGGGCTTTCTTT. Translated: CASSPGDREVGAFF.

This clone was recorded once. This sequence joins TRBV11-3 and TRBJ2-1; 13 bases are a match to TRBD2. CDR3 length equals 17 residues. The germline V gene encodes CDR1 SGHNT and CDR2 YENEEA. Losses at the gene ends were 5 bases for V and 4 bases for J; bases not matched to a gene: 8. The CDR3: CASSARTSGRGYNEQFF. The DNA of the CDR3 is TGTGCCAGCAGCGCTCGGACTAGCGGGAGAGGGTACAATGAGCAGTTCTTC.

The chain couples TRBV19 to TRBJ2-1, with 9 bases matching TRBD1. The CDR3 runs to 17 residues. Trimming cost V 4 bases and J 7 bases; bases outside gene matches: 14. From germline, CDR1 is LNHDA and CDR2 SQIVND (reference sequence). The CDR3 loop is CASSKPGGQGTKNEQFF. DNA for the CDR3: TGTGCCAGTAGTAAACCGGGGGGACAGGGAACAAAAAATGAGCAGTTCTTC. The complete variable domain, with remaining parts taken from reference TRBV19 and TRBJ2-1, reads DGGITQSPKYLFRKEGQNVTLSCEQNLNHDAMYWYRQDPGQGLRLIYYSQIVNDFQKGDIAEGYSVSREKKESFPLTVTSAQKNPTAFYLCASSKPGGQGTKNEQFFGPGTRLTVL.

The chain joins TRBV28 to TRBJ2-3, with TRBD2 as a possible D gene (5 bases). Germline CDR1 reads MDHEN; CDR2 reads SYDVKM. The CDR3 runs to 15 residues. V lost 4 bases and J 7 bases, leaving 18 bases between the germline ends. CDR3 protein: CASSYGSSRGYTQYF. The CDR3 DNA sequence: TGTGCCAGCAGTTACGGGTCTAGCCGAGGGTATACGCAGTATTTT.

J is TRBJ2-2 and V is TRBV5-4, with 8 bases lining up with TRBD2. This CDR3 has 13 residues. The V and J ends lost 2 bases and 10 bases, in that order; junction bases with no gene match: 4. Germline V gene sequence: CDR1 SGHNT, CDR2 YYREEE (reference sequence). CDR3 sequence (DNA): TGTGCCAGCAGCTTTAGCGGGATCGCGGAGCTGTTTTTT. It is translated as CASSFSGIAELFF.

The J gene is TRBJ1-6, the V gene TRBV27; TRBD1 aligns across 8 bases. CDR1 and CDR2 from the germline V gene are MNHEY and SMNVEV (reference sequence). This CDR3 has 14 residues. V lost 6 bases to trimming and J lost 10 bases; unmatched junction nucleotides: 8. The DNA of the CDR3 is TGTGCCAGCAGCCGGACAGGGAGACAATCACCCCTCCACTTT. Translation gives CASSRTGRQSPLHF.

The J gene is TRBJ2-5, the V gene TRBV10-1; D gene unclear. The CDR3 extends over 14 amino acids. V dropped 2 bases and J dropped 7 bases, with 14 bases sitting between them. The germline V gene encodes CDR1 WNHNN and CDR2 SYGVQD (reference sequence). This chain's CDR3 is CASSEGYPQRTQYF. The CDR3 nucleotides read TGCGCCAGCAGTGAGGGTTACCCTCAGAGGACCCAGTACTTC.

This sequence joins TRBV6-5 and TRBJ1-1; possible D gene TRBD1, 6 bases. Trimming left V 5 bases short and J 4 bases short, with 17 bases between. From germline, CDR1 is MNHEY and CDR2 SVGAGI. The CDR3 length is 15 residues. CDR3 bases: TGTGCCAGCAGTAGATACAGGGATCGAGGCACTGAAGCTTTCTTT. The encoded protein is CASSRYRDRGTEAFF.

V and J are TRBV2 and TRBJ1-2; TRBD1 might be the D (5 bases). V was pared by 9 bases and J by 2 bases, with 10 bases between. The germline CDR1 and CDR2 sequences are SNHLY and FYNNEI. This CDR3 comprises 12 residues. Here the CDR3 DNA reads TGTGCCAGGGGGGTGGGAAACTATGGCTACACCTTC. Its protein product is CARGVGNYGYTF.

The rearrangement links TRBV5-4 to TRBJ2-1, with D perhaps TRBD1 or TRBD2 (5 bases each). V shed 3 bases and J shed 0 bases, with 13 bases lying between them. Germline CDR1 reads SGHNT; CDR2 reads YYREEE (reference sequence). This CDR3 contains 16 residues. CDR3 sequence reads: CASSSGWDASYNEQFF. DNA for the CDR3: TGTGCCAGCAGCTCCGGTTGGGACGCCTCCTACAATGAGCAGTTCTTC.

The rearrangement uses TRBV19 and TRBJ1-5, with 10 bases matching TRBD1. The CDR3 loop spans 15 amino acids. The ends lost 6 bases at V and 5 bases at J; junction bases unmatched: 7. Germline V CDR1 and CDR2: LNHDA, SQIVND (reference sequence). This CDR3 is CASRYRDRGYQPQHF. The CDR3 region has the DNA TGTGCCAGTAGGTACAGGGACAGGGGCTATCAGCCCCAGCATTTT. Complete variable domain (other parts from reference TRBV19 and TRBJ1-5): DGGITQSPKYLFRKEGQNVTLSCEQNLNHDAMYWYRQDPGQGLRLIYYSQIVNDFQKGDIAEGYSVSREKKESFPLTVTSAQKNPTAFYLCASRYRDRGYQPQHFGDGTRLSIL.

The rearrangement uses TRBV9 and TRBJ2-5, with TRBD2 as a possible D gene (6 bases). The V end was cut by 4 bases, the J end by 7 bases, with 17 bases between. This CDR3 comprises 14 residues. Germline loops: CDR1 SGDLS, CDR2 YYNGEE. CDR3: CASSPPGRVGTQYF. CDR3 sequence (DNA): TGTGCCAGCAGCCCCCCCGGGAGAGTGGGGACCCAGTACTTC.

This clone was seen just once. V gene TRBV6-1 combines with J gene TRBJ1-1; the D gene is possibly TRBD1 (5 bases). Trimming took off 5 bases at V and 1 base at J, with 14 bases between the two ends. CDR3 size: 15 residues. CDR1 and CDR2 (germline): MNHNS, SASEGT. The CDR3 bases are TGTGCCAGCAGTCCTCTACAGGCTACGAACACTGAAGCTTTCTTT. Protein: CASSPLQATNTEAFF.

This rearrangement joins TRBV19 to TRBJ2-2, with 12 bases identical to TRBD1. This CDR3 has 14 residues. V lost 11 bases and J lost 7; bases outside the gene matches: 8. The germline gives CDR1 LNHDA, CDR2 SQIVND (reference sequence). The CDR3 DNA sequence: TGTGCCTGCCGGGACAGGGGGCTTAGCGGGGAGCTGTTTTTT. Encoded protein: CACRDRGLSGELFF.

This clone was detected a few times. The chain combines TRBV6-1 with TRBJ1-1, with D unclear. The ends were cut back, 7 bases at V and 5 bases at J, with 14 bases in the middle. Germline-derived CDR1 and CDR2 are MNHNS and SASEGT. The CDR3 length is 13 residues. The CDR3, as DNA: TGTGCCAGCACGGAAGCCGGGAGGACTGAAGCTTTCTTT. It specifies CASTEAGRTEAFF.

V gene TRBV11-3 combines with J gene TRBJ2-3; D is possibly TRBD2 (6 bases). The length of the CDR3 is 14 residues. The ends were cut back, 5 bases at V and 0 bases at J, with 9 bases in the middle. CDR1 SGHNT and CDR2 YENEEA come from the germline V gene. DNA of the CDR3: TGTGCCAGCAGCACCGGGACTAGCACAGATACGCAGTATTTT. Protein: CASSTGTSTDTQYF.

This chain links TRBV5-4 with TRBJ2-1; 9 bases are a match to TRBD2. This CDR3 contains 14 residues. CDR1 is SGHNT and CDR2 is YYREEE in the germline V gene (reference sequence). The V gene end was trimmed by 1 base and the J gene end by 7 bases; junction bases not matched to a gene: 3. The CDR3 DNA follows: TGTGCCAGCAGCTTGCAGCGGGAGGCAAATGAGCAGTTCTTC. Protein: CASSLQREANEQFF. Full variable domain (rest looked up from reference TRBV5-4 and TRBJ2-1): ETGVTQSPTHLIKTRGQQVTLRCSSQSGHNTVSWYQQALGQGPQFIFQYYREEENGRGNFPPRFSGLQFPNYSSELNVNALELDDSALYLCASSLQREANEQFFGPGTRLTVL.

This clone was picked up one time. V and J are TRBV18 and TRBJ2-5; 9 bases fit TRBD1. V lost 3 bases, J lost 3 bases, and 2 bases stayed unmatched. The CDR3 has 14 amino acids. Germline CDR1 KGHSH, CDR2 LQKENI. This CDR3 is CASSPDRGKETQYF. The CDR3 DNA reads as TGTGCCAGCTCACCGGACAGGGGAAAAGAGACCCAGTACTTC.

The CDR3 sequence: CASAIGDTEAFF. The CDR3 nucleotides read TGTGCCAGCGCCATAGGGGACACTGAAGCTTTCTTT. The chain joins TRBV7-9 to TRBJ1-1, with D tentatively TRBD1 (5 bases). The V end was cut by 8 bases, the J end by 3 bases, with 10 bases between. Germline CDR1 reads SEHNR; CDR2 reads FQNEAQ (reference sequence). The CDR3 is 12 residues long.

For the CDR3, the DNA is TGTGCCAGCAGCCTAACAATTTCATTTGGTAGCACAGATACGCAGTATTTT. Translation gives CASSLTISFGSTDTQYF. V is TRBV5-5 and J is TRBJ2-3, with D unresolved. The CDR3 extends over 17 amino acids. CDR1 and CDR2 (germline): SGHKS, YYEKEE (reference sequence). With 4 bases removed from V and 0 bases from J, the gap between germline ends came to 18 bases.

The chain couples TRBV18 to TRBJ2-1; a possible D gene is TRBD2 (6 bases). The V end lost 0 bases, the J end lost 6 bases, and 9 bases lay between the germline ends. Germline CDR1 is KGHSH and CDR2 is LQKENI. There are 14 residues in the CDR3. The CDR3 is CASSPPEGANEQFF. CDR3 coding DNA: TGTGCCAGCTCACCACCGGAGGGCGCCAATGAGCAGTTCTTC.

This clone is classed as medium-sized. The genes are TRBV2 and TRBJ2-1; the D is unclear. Germline loops: CDR1 SNHLY, CDR2 FYNNEI. This CDR3 spans 13 amino acids. V was pared by 6 bases and J by 4 bases, with 10 bases between. The CDR3 loop reads CASRGFGYNEQFF. The CDR3 DNA reads as TGTGCCAGCAGAGGGTTTGGTTACAATGAGCAGTTCTTC.

The gene calls are TRBV11-3 and TRBJ2-2; 7 nucleotides match TRBD2. Germline CDR1 reads SGHNT; CDR2 reads YENEEA. V trimming: 0 bases; J trimming: 1 base; junction bases outside the gene matches: 5. This CDR3 is 17 amino acids long. The CDR3 DNA reads TGTGCCAGCAGCTTAGATTATAGCGGGCAGAACACCGGGGAGCTGTTTTTT. Translated: CASSLDYSGQNTGELFF.

V is TRBV19 and J is TRBJ2-5; D is unclear. Per the germline V gene, CDR1 is LNHDA and CDR2 is SQIVND (reference sequence). CDR3 length: 14 residues. V shed 2 bases and J shed 3 bases, with 10 bases lying between them. CDR3 sequence: CASSISLLEETQYF. As DNA, the CDR3 is TGTGCCAGTAGTATATCGCTTTTGGAAGAGACCCAGTACTTC. Full variable domain (remainder filled in from reference TRBV19 and TRBJ2-5): DGGITQSPKYLFRKEGQNVTLSCEQNLNHDAMYWYRQDPGQGLRLIYYSQIVNDFQKGDIAEGYSVSREKKESFPLTVTSAQKNPTAFYLCASSISLLEETQYFGPGTRLLVL.

The V call is TRBV19, the J call TRBJ2-1; TRBD2 matches at 13 bases. The CDR3 is 16 residues long. The J segment lost 8 bases and the V segment lost 5 bases, leaving 9 bases of the junction unmatched. CDR1 and CDR2 from the germline V gene are LNHDA and SQIVND (reference sequence). The CDR3 reads CASSPLRTSGSYEQFF. The CDR3, as DNA: TGTGCCAGTAGTCCACTGCGGACTAGCGGGAGCTATGAGCAGTTCTTC.

The chain uses TRBV5-1 and TRBJ1-2; 9 nucleotides agree with TRBD1. CDR1 and CDR2 from the germline V gene are SGHRS and YFSETQ. The CDR3 is made up of 13 amino acids. V shed 5 bases and J 5 bases; nucleotides not matched to a gene: 4. The CDR3 loop is CASRPGQGYGYTF. The CDR3 DNA reads TGCGCCAGCAGACCAGGACAGGGGTATGGCTACACCTTC.

The V gene is TRBV6-1, the J gene TRBJ2-3, with 7 bases lining up with TRBD1. Germline V gene data show CDR1 as MNHNS and CDR2 as SASEGT. The V and J ends lost 0 bases and 3 bases, in that order; junction bases with no gene match: 6. The CDR3 runs to 16 residues. This CDR3 is CASSEARRGRTDTQYF. The DNA of the CDR3 is TGTGCCAGCAGTGAAGCTCGTAGGGGGCGGACAGATACGCAGTATTTT.

The chain has TRBV9 and TRBJ1-2, with 7 bases fitting TRBD1. The CDR3 covers 13 residues. The ends lost 6 bases at V and 2 bases at J; junction bases unmatched: 4. Germline CDR1 reads SGDLS; CDR2 reads YYNGEE. The CDR3 nucleotides read TGTGCCAGCAACCCAGGGGGGAACTATGGCTACACCTTC. It encodes CASNPGGNYGYTF.

The rearrangement links TRBV11-2 to TRBJ2-1; perhaps TRBD2 as D (6 bases). Germline CDR1 SGHAT, CDR2 FQNNGV. CDR3 size: 15 residues. V lost 5 bases, J lost 4 bases, and 15 bases lay in between. CDR3 sequence reads: CASSRPRSGYNEQFF. DNA of the CDR3: TGTGCCAGCAGCCGTCCGCGTAGCGGTTACAATGAGCAGTTCTTC.

V and J are TRBV6-1 and TRBJ1-5, with D unclear. The ends were cut back, 4 bases at V and 7 bases at J, with 14 bases in the middle. CDR3 length equals 14 residues. Germline lookup yields CDR1 MNHNS and CDR2 SASEGT. CDR3 protein: CASSVVGRQQPQHF. The CDR3 bases are TGTGCCAGCAGTGTGGTTGGTCGGCAACAGCCCCAGCATTTT.

CDR3 DNA sequence: TGTGCCAGAATAAGACTAAATCCGTACAATGAGCAGTTCTTC. Its translation: CARIRLNPYNEQFF. The chain links TRBV5-3 to TRBJ2-1; D is possibly TRBD2 (5 bases). TRBV5-3 is flagged as an ORF with uncertain function. V was cut by 6 bases and J by 4 bases, with 14 bases left in between. The CDR3 is 14 amino acids.